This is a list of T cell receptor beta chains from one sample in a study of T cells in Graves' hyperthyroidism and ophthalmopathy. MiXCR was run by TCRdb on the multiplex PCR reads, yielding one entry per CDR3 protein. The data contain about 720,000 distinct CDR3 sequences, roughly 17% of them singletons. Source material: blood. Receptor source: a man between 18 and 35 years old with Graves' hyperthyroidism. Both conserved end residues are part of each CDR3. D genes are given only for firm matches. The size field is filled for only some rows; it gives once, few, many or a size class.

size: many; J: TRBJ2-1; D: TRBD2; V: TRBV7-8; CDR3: CASSLSLAESSYNEQFF; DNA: TGTGCCAGCAGCTTATCGCTAGCGGAGAGCTCCTACAATGAGCAGTTCTTC
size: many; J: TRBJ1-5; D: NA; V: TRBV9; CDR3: CASSARLDVYSNQPQHF; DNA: TGTGCCAGCAGCGCCCGACTCGATGTTTATAGCAATCAGCCCCAGCATTTT
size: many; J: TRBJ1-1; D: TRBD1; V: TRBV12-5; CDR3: CASGLTLTGTGHLNTEAFF; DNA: TGTGCTAGTGGTTTGACGCTAACCGGGACAGGGCACTTGAACACTGAAGCTTTCTTT
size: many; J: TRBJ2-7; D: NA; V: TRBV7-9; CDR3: CASSDTGPNDEQYF; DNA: TGTGCCAGCAGCGACACCGGGCCCAACGACGAGCAGTACTTC
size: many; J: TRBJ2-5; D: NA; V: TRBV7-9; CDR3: CASSTSLGETQYF; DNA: TGTGCCAGCAGCACTAGCTTGGGGGAGACCCAGTACTTC
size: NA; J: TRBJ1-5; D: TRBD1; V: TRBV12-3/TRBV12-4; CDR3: CASSLGGTGAFNQPQHF; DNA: TGTGCCAGCAGTTTAGGAGGGACAGGGGCTTTCAATCAGCCCCAGCATTTT
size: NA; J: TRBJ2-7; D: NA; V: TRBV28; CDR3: CASSPPAHEQYF; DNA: TGTGCCAGCAGTCCTCCCGCTCACGAGCAGTACTTC
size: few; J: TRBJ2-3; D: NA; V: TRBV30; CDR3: CAWSVRFADTQYF; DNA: TGTGCCTGGAGTGTTCGGTTCGCAGATACGCAGTATTTT
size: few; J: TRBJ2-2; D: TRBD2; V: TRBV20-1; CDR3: CSARAAGLAGGLGTGELFF; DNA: TGCAGTGCTAGAGCTGCGGGACTAGCGGGAGGGTTAGGCACCGGGGAGCTGTTTTTT
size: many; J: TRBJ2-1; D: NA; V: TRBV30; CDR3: CAWSVRLVLHNEQFF; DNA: TGTGCCTGGAGTGTACGGCTAGTCCTCCACAATGAGCAGTTCTTC
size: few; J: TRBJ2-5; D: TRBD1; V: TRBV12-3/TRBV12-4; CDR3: CASRPIRGRWEETQYF; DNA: TGTGCCAGCAGGCCAATCAGGGGGCGTTGGGAAGAGACCCAGTACTTC
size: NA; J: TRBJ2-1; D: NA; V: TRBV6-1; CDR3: CASRRLVSYNEQFF; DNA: TGTGCCAGCAGGAGACTAGTCTCCTACAATGAGCAGTTCTTC
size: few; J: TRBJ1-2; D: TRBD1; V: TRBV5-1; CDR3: CASSWGQGSNYGYTF; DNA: TGCGCCAGCAGCTGGGGACAGGGATCTAACTATGGCTACACCTTC
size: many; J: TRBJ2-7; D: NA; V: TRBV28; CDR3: CASSPRGTPSYEQYF; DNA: TGTGCCAGCAGTCCCCGGGGGACCCCCTCCTACGAGCAGTACTTC
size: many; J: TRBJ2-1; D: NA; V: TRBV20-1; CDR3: CSATKGSYNEQFF; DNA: TGCAGTGCCACTAAGGGGTCCTACAATGAGCAGTTCTTC
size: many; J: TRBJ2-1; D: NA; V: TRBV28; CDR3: CASSLSYVGSLNEQFF; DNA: TGTGCCAGCAGTTTATCTTACGTAGGGAGTTTAAATGAGCAGTTCTTC
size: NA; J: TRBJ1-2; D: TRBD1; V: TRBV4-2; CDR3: CASSQGDRVQVYGYTF; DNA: TGTGCCAGCAGCCAGGGAGACAGGGTACAAGTCTATGGCTACACCTTC
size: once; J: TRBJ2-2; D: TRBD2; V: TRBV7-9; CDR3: CASSSWGTSGRSNTGELFF; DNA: TGTGCCAGCAGCTCGTGGGGGACTAGCGGGAGATCTAACACCGGGGAGCTGTTTTTT
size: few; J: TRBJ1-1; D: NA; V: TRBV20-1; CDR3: CSAPLVEGAPSPEAFF; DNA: TGCAGTGCTCCCTTAGTTGAGGGCGCGCCGTCTCCTGAAGCTTTCTTT
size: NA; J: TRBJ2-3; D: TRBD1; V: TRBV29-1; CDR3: CSAQRWDRGTDTQYF; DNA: TGCAGCGCTCAAAGGTGGGACAGGGGCACAGATACGCAGTATTTT
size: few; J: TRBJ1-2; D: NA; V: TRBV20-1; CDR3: CSASWIHSTDISRGYTF; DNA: TGCAGTGCTAGCTGGATCCACTCTACAGACATCTCGAGGGGCTACACCTTC
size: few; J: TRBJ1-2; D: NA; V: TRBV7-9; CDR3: CASSLTGNYYGYTF; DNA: TGTGCCAGCAGCTTAACAGGGAACTACTATGGCTACACCTTC
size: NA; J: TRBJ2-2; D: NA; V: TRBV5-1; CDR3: CASSLMVGTGELFF; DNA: TGCGCCAGCAGCCTTATGGTCGGCACCGGGGAGCTGTTTTTT
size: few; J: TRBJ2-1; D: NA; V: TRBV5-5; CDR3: CASIGSDYNEQFF; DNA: TGTGCCAGCATTGGGTCGGACTACAATGAGCAGTTCTTC
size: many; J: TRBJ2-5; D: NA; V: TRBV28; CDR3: CASSPIEGARETQYF; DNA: TGTGCCAGCAGCCCCATAGAAGGGGCAAGAGAGACCCAGTACTTC
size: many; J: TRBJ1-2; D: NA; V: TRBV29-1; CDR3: CSVVIGYGYTF; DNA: TGCAGCGTTGTGATAGGCTATGGCTACACCTTC
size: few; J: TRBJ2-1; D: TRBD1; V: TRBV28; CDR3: CASSFQGAVEFF; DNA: TGTGCCAGCAGTTTCCAGGGGGCAGTGGAGTTCTTC
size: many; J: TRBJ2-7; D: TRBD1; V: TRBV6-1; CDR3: CASTGQGRDQYF; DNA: TGTGCCAGCACGGGACAGGGTCGAGATCAGTACTTC
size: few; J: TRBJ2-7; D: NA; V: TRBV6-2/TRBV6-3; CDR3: CASSWEDPSSYEQYF; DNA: TGTGCCAGCAGTTGGGAGGACCCGAGCTCCTACGAGCAGTACTTC
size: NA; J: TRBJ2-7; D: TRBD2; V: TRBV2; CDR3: CASRPGTSESYEQYF; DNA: TGTGCCAGCAGACCTGGGACTAGCGAGTCCTACGAGCAGTACTTC
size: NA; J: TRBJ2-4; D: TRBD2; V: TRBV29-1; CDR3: CSVLGLAGAENIQYF; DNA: TGCAGCGTCTTGGGACTAGCGGGAGCCGAAAACATTCAGTACTTC
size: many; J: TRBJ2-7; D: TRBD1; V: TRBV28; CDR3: CASRERDRSTYEQYF; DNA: TGTGCCAGCAGGGAACGGGACAGGAGTACCTACGAGCAGTACTTC
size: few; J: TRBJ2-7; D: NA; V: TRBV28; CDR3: CASSLRQSYGQYF; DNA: TGTGCCAGCAGTTTACGGCAGTCCTACGGGCAGTACTTC
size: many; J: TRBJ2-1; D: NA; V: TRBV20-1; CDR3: CSARKGGEQFF; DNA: TGCAGTGCTAGGAAAGGCGGGGAGCAGTTCTTC
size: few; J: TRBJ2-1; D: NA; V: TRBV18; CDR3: CASSAPLAEAYNEQFF; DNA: TGTGCCAGCTCAGCCCCCCTAGCTGAAGCCTACAATGAGCAGTTCTTC
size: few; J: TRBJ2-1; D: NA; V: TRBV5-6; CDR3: CASSSGGAQFF; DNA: TGTGCCAGCAGCTCAGGGGGGGCCCAGTTCTTC
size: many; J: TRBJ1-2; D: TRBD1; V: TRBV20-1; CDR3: CSARDSTGTARYGYTF; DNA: TGCAGTGCTAGAGACTCCACCGGGACAGCACGCTATGGCTACACCTTC
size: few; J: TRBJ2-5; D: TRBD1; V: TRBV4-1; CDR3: CASSQEAGQGGETQYF; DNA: TGCGCCAGCAGCCAAGAGGCCGGACAGGGAGGAGAGACCCAGTACTTC
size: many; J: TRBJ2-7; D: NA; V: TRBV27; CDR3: CASSLMASSYEQYF; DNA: TGTGCCAGCAGTTTAATGGCCTCCTCCTACGAGCAGTACTTC
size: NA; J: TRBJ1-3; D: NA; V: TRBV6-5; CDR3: CASSYTGGSSGNTIYF; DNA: TGTGCCAGCAGTTACACCGGGGGAAGCTCTGGAAACACCATATATTTT
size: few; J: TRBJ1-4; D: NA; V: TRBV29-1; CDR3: CSVILRETNEKLFF; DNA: TGCAGCGTCATACTGCGGGAAACTAATGAAAAACTGTTTTTT
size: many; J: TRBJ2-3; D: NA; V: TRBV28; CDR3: CASSLRGSQYF; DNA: TGTGCCAGCAGTTTAAGAGGGTCGCAGTATTTT
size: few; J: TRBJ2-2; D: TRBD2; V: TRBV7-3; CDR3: CASSFSGFESGELFF; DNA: TGTGCCAGCAGCTTTAGCGGGTTCGAATCCGGGGAGCTGTTTTTT
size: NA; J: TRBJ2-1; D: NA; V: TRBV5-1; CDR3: CASSLDAREQFF; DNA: TGCGCCAGCAGCTTGGATGCCCGTGAGCAGTTCTTC
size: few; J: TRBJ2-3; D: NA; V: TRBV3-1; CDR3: CASSQDPWRSTDTQYF; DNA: TGTGCCAGCAGCCAAGATCCATGGCGGAGCACAGATACGCAGTATTTT
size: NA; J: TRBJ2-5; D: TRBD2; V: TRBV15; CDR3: CATSSVLAGPQETQYF; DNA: TGTGCCACCAGCAGTGTACTAGCGGGCCCCCAAGAGACCCAGTACTTC
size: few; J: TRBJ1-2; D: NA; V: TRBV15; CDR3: CATNSNEGPHGYTF; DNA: TGTGCCACCAACTCGAATGAGGGTCCCCATGGCTACACCTTC
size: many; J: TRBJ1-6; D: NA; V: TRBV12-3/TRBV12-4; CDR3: CASSFALGVNSPLHF; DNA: TGTGCCAGCAGTTTCGCCTTGGGGGTAAATTCACCCCTCCACTTT
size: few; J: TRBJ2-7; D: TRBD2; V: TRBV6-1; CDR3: CASSPPPSGPSYEQYF; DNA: TGTGCCAGCAGCCCCCCCCCTAGCGGGCCCTCCTACGAGCAGTACTTC
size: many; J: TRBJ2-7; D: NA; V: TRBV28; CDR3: CASTTLGEQYF; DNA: TGTGCCAGCACTACACTCGGCGAGCAGTACTTC
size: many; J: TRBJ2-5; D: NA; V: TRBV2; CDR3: CASSAEETQYF; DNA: TGTGCCAGCAGTGCTGAAGAGACCCAGTACTTC
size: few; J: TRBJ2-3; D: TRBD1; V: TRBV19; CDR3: CASSSQGTMSDTQYF; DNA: TGTGCCAGTAGTTCACAGGGGACGATGTCAGATACGCAGTATTTT
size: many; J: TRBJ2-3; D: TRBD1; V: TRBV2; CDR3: CASRPGTGPGDTQYF; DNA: TGTGCCAGCAGACCCGGGACAGGCCCCGGGGATACGCAGTATTTT
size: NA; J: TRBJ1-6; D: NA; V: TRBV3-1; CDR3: CASSLSRGSYNSPLHF; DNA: TGTGCCAGCAGCCTCAGCAGGGGCTCCTATAATTCACCCCTCCACTTT